Each of the 13 T cell receptor beta chains below was sequenced from the same sample in a study of beta chain features in type 1 diabetes. Findings and limits, study-wide: For Type 1 diabetes patients, all four CD4+ subsets carried TCRB CDR3s that were moderately but significantly shorter.

These receptors have no known antigen. cDNA synthesis used the whole RNA isolate, giving expressed TCRB sequences. Profiled with immunoSEQ multiplex PCR; TCRdb holds only in-frame clones, not every one. The sample lists 240,000 or so clones, approximately 15% occurring once. The sequencing sample was made of naive CD4+ T cells from blood. Receptor source: a man younger than 40 with type 1 diabetes.

This clone was recorded once. V is TRBV2 and J is TRBJ1-2; the match to TRBD1 covers 7 bases. Germline assignment: CDR1 SNHLY and CDR2 FYNNEI. V gave up 8 bases and J gave up 4 bases; unmatched junction bases: 10. The CDR3 loop spans 14 amino acids. The CDR3 region is CASARTGGLYGYTF. As DNA, the CDR3 is TGTGCCAGCGCACGGACAGGAGGCCTCTATGGCTACACCTTC.

V and J are TRBV19 and TRBJ2-7; 8 bases match TRBD2. Trimming at V came to 5 bases and at J to 2 bases, leaving 5 bases not matched to a gene. CDR3 length equals 14 residues. Germline lookup yields CDR1 LNHDA and CDR2 SQIVND (reference sequence). CDR3 bases: TGTGCCAGTAGTGTTAGCGGGACCACCTACGAGCAGTACTTC. This gives the protein CASSVSGTTYEQYF.

The chain links TRBV7-2 to TRBJ2-5; 7 nucleotides agree with TRBD2. Trimming removed 5 bases from V and 7 bases from J; junction bases left unmatched: 13. CDR1 and CDR2 (germline): SGHTA, FQGNSA. The CDR3 length is 15 residues. The CDR3 loop is CASSLSGTTVGTQYF. Here the CDR3 DNA reads TGTGCCAGCAGCCTAAGCGGGACTACCGTAGGGACCCAGTACTTC.

In its sample, this clone was seen a few times. V gene TRBV30 combines with J gene TRBJ1-2, with D perhaps matching TRBD1 (5 bases). The CDR3 runs to 14 residues. CDR1 is GTSNPN, CDR2 SVGIG, per germline (reference sequence). V lost 2 bases, J lost 5 bases, and 15 bases lay in between. The CDR3 coding sequence is TGTGCCTGGAGTTTTTCAGACAGAGCTTATGGCTACACCTTC. Protein product: CAWSFSDRAYGYTF.

The chain has TRBV19 and TRBJ1-2; 9 bases match TRBD1. Losses at the gene ends were 3 bases for V and 4 bases for J; bases not matched to a gene: 3. The germline gives CDR1 LNHDA, CDR2 SQIVND (reference sequence). The CDR3 runs to 14 residues. The DNA for the CDR3 is TGTGCCAGTAGTATGACAGGGGGGAGCTATGGCTACACCTTC. Its translation: CASSMTGGSYGYTF.

The table lists this clone with a few counts. The chain is built from TRBV2 and TRBJ1-2; TRBD1 agrees at 7 bases. CDR1 is SNHLY, CDR2 FYNNEI, per germline. Trimming took 6 bases from V and 4 from J; bases not matched to a gene: 8. The CDR3 loop spans 14 amino acids. The DNA of the CDR3 is TGTGCCAGCAGAGGGGGCTCGCGGGGCTATGGCTACACCTTC. Its translation is CASRGGSRGYGYTF.

A few counts support this clone. The chain recombines TRBV18 with TRBJ2-1, with 8 bases lining up with TRBD1. With 3 bases clipped from V and 12 bases from J, the junction kept 7 bases outside the gene matches. Germline V gene sequence: CDR1 KGHSH, CDR2 LQKENI. The CDR3 sequence is 13 residues long. Here the CDR3 reads CASSPPTGQGQFF. CDR3 coding DNA: TGTGCCAGCTCACCCCCGACCGGACAGGGGCAGTTCTTC.

V gene TRBV19 combines with J gene TRBJ2-3; D perhaps matches TRBD1 (6 bases). Germline loops: CDR1 LNHDA, CDR2 SQIVND (reference sequence). V dropped 1 base and J dropped 2 bases, with 13 bases sitting between them. CDR3 length equals 16 residues. Here the CDR3 DNA reads TGTGCCAGTAGTATAGGATCAAGGGGGACCACAGATACGCAGTATTTT. As protein: CASSIGSRGTTDTQYF.

This clone was counted only a few times. The rearrangement uses TRBV7-8 and TRBJ2-7, with 10 bases that match TRBD1. The trim removed 5 bases at V and 3 bases at J, leaving 4 bases unmatched. The CDR3 runs to 14 residues. Germline V gene sequence: CDR1 SGHVS, CDR2 FQNEAQ. In nucleotides, the CDR3 is TGTGCCAGCAGCACGGGACAGGGGATCTACGAGCAGTACTTC. Protein sequence: CASSTGQGIYEQYF. Full variable domain (missing parts from reference TRBV7-8 and TRBJ2-7): GAGVSQSPRYKVAKRGQDVALRCDPISGHVSLFWYQQALGQGPEFLTYFQNEAQLDKSGLPSDRFFAERPEGSVSTLKIQRTQQEDSAVYLCASSTGQGIYEQYFGPGTRLTVT.

The V and J genes are TRBV19 and TRBJ2-2, with TRBD2 matching 10 bases. The V gene's germline CDR1 is LNHDA and CDR2 SQIVND (reference sequence). The CDR3 runs to 14 residues. Trimming took 7 bases from V and 6 from J; bases not matched to a gene: 5. The CDR3 is CASTAGLASGELFF. DNA of the CDR3: TGTGCCAGTACCGCGGGACTAGCGTCCGGGGAGCTGTTTTTT. Filled out from reference TRBV19 and TRBJ2-2, the complete variable domain reads DGGITQSPKYLFRKEGQNVTLSCEQNLNHDAMYWYRQDPGQGLRLIYYSQIVNDFQKGDIAEGYSVSREKKESFPLTVTSAQKNPTAFYLCASTAGLASGELFFGEGSRLTVL.

A few counts support this clone. The chain joins TRBV10-1 to TRBJ1-4; 7 bases agree with TRBD1. From germline, CDR1 is WNHNN and CDR2 SYGVQD (reference sequence). Trimming removed 8 bases from V and 12 bases from J; junction bases left unmatched: 6. The CDR3 length is 11 residues. CDR3 sequence reads: CASEGQNQLFF. In DNA form, the CDR3 reads TGCGCCAGCGAGGGACAGAATCAACTGTTTTTT.

The chain employs TRBV7-9 and TRBJ1-5; tentatively, D is TRBD1 (6 bases). Trimming pared 1 base from V and 2 bases from J, leaving 12 bases between. The germline V gene has CDR1 SEHNR and CDR2 FQNEAQ (reference sequence). The CDR3 has 16 residues. The CDR3 spells CASSLGGPWGNQPQHF. CDR3 bases: TGTGCCAGCAGCTTAGGGGGGCCCTGGGGCAATCAGCCCCAGCATTTT.

This clone showed up just a few times. This chain links TRBV7-2 with TRBJ1-3; D is possibly TRBD1 (5 bases). This CDR3 has 12 residues. CDR1 is SGHTA and CDR2 is FQGNSA in the germline V gene. The V end lost 3 bases, the J end lost 13 bases, and 13 bases lay between the germline ends. In DNA form, the CDR3 reads TGTGCCAGCAGCTTTGCTGGGCGGGGGATATATTTT. Encoded protein: CASSFAGRGIYF.